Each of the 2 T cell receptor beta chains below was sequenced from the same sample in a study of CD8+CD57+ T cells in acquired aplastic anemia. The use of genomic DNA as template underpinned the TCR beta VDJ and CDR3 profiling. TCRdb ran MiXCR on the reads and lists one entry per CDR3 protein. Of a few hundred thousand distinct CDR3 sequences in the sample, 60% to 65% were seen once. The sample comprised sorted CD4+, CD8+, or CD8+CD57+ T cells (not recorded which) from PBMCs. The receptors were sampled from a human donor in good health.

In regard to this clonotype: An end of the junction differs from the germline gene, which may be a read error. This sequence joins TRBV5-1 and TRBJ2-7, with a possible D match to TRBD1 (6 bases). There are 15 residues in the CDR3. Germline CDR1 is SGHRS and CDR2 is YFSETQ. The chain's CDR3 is CASSLAPDSSYEQYF. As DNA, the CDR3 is TGTGCCAGCAGCTTGGCGCCGGACAGCTCCTACGAGCAGTACTTC.

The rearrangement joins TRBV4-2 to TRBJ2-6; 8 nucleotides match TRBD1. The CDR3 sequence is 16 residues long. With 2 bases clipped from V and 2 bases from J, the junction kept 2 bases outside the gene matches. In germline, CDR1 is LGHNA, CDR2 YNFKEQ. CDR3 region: CASSQWTGTGANVLTF. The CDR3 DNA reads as TGTGCCAGCAGCCAATGGACAGGGACTGGGGCCAACGTCCTGACTTTC.